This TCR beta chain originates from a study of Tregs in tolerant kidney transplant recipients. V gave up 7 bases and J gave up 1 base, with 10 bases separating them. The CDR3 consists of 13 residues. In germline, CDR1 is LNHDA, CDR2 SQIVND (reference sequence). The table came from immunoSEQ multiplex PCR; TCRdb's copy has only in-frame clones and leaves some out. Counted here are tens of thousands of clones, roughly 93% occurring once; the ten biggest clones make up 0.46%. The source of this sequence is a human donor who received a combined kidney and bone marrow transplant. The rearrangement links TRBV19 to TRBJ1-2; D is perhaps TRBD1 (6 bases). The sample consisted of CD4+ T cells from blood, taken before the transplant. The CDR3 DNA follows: TGTGCCAGTACACAAGGGGGTAACTATGGCTACACCTTC. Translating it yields CASTQGGNYGYTF.